The TCR beta chain described here comes from a study of blood T cell repertoires in COVID-19. About the research overall: The cDNA or gDNA used as material had been derived from T cells, B-cell-depleted T cells, or PBMCs.

Across about 22 US areas, participants ranged in age from 18 to 89 years. Donors were grouped by their self-reported clinical history. The CDR3 covers 17 residues. The germline gives CDR1 SGHVS, CDR2 FQNEAQ. V was cut by 0 bases and J by 1 base, with 15 bases left in between. Measured with immunoSEQ multiplex PCR; TCRdb has only the in-frame clones, and not every one. The sample includes around 200,000 clones, more than 70% of them seen just once. The sample taken for sequencing was PBMCs or T cells enriched from blood (not recorded which). The TCR was taken from a woman between 40 and 55 years old with acute COVID-19. The chain combines TRBV7-8 with TRBJ2-5; D is perhaps TRBD1 (6 bases). In DNA, the CDR3 is TGTGCCAGCAGCTTAGCGATCCTTACAGGGACCCAAGAGACCCAGTACTTC. Its protein product is CASSLAILTGTQETQYF.